The rows below give T cell receptor beta chains drawn from one sample of a study of blood T cell repertoires in COVID-19. Sequencing was performed with immunoSEQ multiplex PCR; in TCRdb, only in-frame clones are kept and a portion is missing. The sample comprises hundreds of thousands of clones, approximately 90% of which are singletons, and over 6% rests with the top ten. Sequences were obtained from peripheral blood. Receptors were obtained from a woman in her 30s who had recovered from COVID-19. Both conserved end residues are part of each CDR3. A D gene is named only where the DNA matches it firmly. For some rows the clone size is stated as once, few or many, or as a class when expanded; others skip it.

>NA|TRBD1|TRBV2|TRBJ1-1
TGTGCCAGCAGTGGGACAGGGCCTGAAGCTTTCTTT
CASSGTGPEAFF
>NA|NA|TRBV15|TRBJ1-5
TGTGCCACCAGCAGAGACAGGGTTGGTCAGCCCCAGCATTTT
CATSRDRVGQPQHF
>NA|NA|TRBV10-3|TRBJ2-7
TGTGCCATCAGTCCGGACACTTTCTCCTACGAGCAGTACTTC
CAISPDTFSYEQYF
>once|NA|TRBV4-1|TRBJ2-1
TGCGCCAGCAGCGTCGGACAGAGCTCCTACAATGAGCAGTTCTTC
CASSVGQSSYNEQFF
>NA|TRBD1|TRBV5-1|TRBJ1-6
TGCGCCAGCAGCTTACAGGGGCCACTCTATAATTCACCCCTCCACTTT
CASSLQGPLYNSPLHF
>NA|TRBD2|TRBV5-4|TRBJ2-1
TGTGCCAGCAGCCCCCGGACTAGCGGGGGAGCATACAATGAGCAGTTCTTC
CASSPRTSGGAYNEQFF
>NA|NA|TRBV2|TRBJ2-4
TGTGCCAGCAGTGTTTCGGACAGCATAGCCAAAAACATTCAGTACTTC
CASSVSDSIAKNIQYF
>NA|NA|TRBV29-1|TRBJ1-3
TGCAGCGTTGAGTCTGGCAGAGGAAACACCATATATTTT
CSVESGRGNTIYF
>NA|TRBD1|TRBV5-1|TRBJ2-6
TGCGCCAGCAGCTACTCGGGACAGGGAAGCTCTGGGGCCAACGTCCTGACTTTC
CASSYSGQGSSGANVLTF
>NA|NA|TRBV6-5|TRBJ2-1
TGTGCCAGCAGCTTGACAGGACCTTACAATGAGCAGTTCTTC
CASSLTGPYNEQFF
>NA|TRBD2|TRBV5-1|TRBJ2-5
TGCGCCAGCAGCTCCGCCGGGACTAGTCAGGAGACCCAGTACTTC
CASSSAGTSQETQYF
>NA|TRBD1|TRBV7-8|TRBJ2-7
TGTGCCAGCAGCGTCGGACAGGGGGCCTACGAGCAGTACTTC
CASSVGQGAYEQYF
>NA|NA|TRBV5-1|TRBJ1-4
TGCGCCAGCAGCTTCGAGGGGGATGAAAAACTGTTTTTT
CASSFEGDEKLFF
>NA|TRBD1|TRBV28|TRBJ2-1
TGTGCCAGCACCACCGTAGCGGGACAGGGGTTTACGGGGGAGCAGTTCTTC
CASTTVAGQGFTGEQFF
>once|NA|TRBV28|TRBJ2-7
TGTGCCAGCAGTTTTAGGCCAGGGTACGAGCAGTACTTC
CASSFRPGYEQYF
>NA|TRBD2|TRBV5-1|TRBJ2-1
TGCGCCAGCACCTCAGGGACTAGCCTATCACATGAGCAGTTCTTC
CASTSGTSLSHEQFF